Listed here are 21 T cell receptor beta chains from one sample, sequenced in a study of T cells in Graves' hyperthyroidism and ophthalmopathy. Amplified TCR beta CDR3 regions derived from RNA transcripts. First-round RT-PCR of the TCR CDR3 relied on the HTBI primer set. One entry per CDR3 protein results from TCRdb running MiXCR on the multiplex PCR reads. The sample lists approximately 400,000 distinct CDR3 sequences, roughly 12% occurring once. The sample taken for sequencing was blood. Receptors originate from a man aged 25-45 years with Graves' hyperthyroidism that later progressed to Graves' ophthalmopathy.

This clonotype showed up many times. The chain links TRBV5-1 to TRBJ1-2; D is possibly TRBD1 (5 bases). The length of the CDR3 is 16 residues. CDR1 and CDR2 (germline): SGHRS, YFSETQ. Trimming shortened V by 5 bases and J by 4 bases, and 21 bases separated the two germline ends. The CDR3: CASSYRTDRRGYGYTF. The CDR3 DNA follows: TGCGCCAGCAGTTATCGGACGGACCGAAGGGGCTATGGCTACACCTTC.

The chain links TRBV4-1 to TRBJ2-3; the D is unclear. V lost 0 bases, J lost 7 bases, and 11 bases lay in between. This CDR3 spans 14 amino acids. The germline CDR1 and CDR2 sequences are MGHRA and YSYEKL. The CDR3 region is CASSQDGGPNTQYF. The DNA for the CDR3 is TGCGCCAGCAGCCAAGATGGCGGCCCCAATACGCAGTATTTT.

This clonotype showed up many times. V and J are TRBV28 and TRBJ1-1; 9 bases agree with TRBD1. CDR1 is MDHEN and CDR2 is SYDVKM in the germline V gene. Trimming cost V 2 bases and J 1 base; bases outside gene matches: 11. CDR3 size: 18 residues. For the CDR3, the DNA is TGTGCCAGCAGTTTAAGTTACAGGGGGCTCACACCGAACACTGAAGCTTTCTTT. Its translation: CASSLSYRGLTPNTEAFF.

This clonotype was seen at least ten times. This chain uses TRBV10-3 with TRBJ2-7; D is unclear. This CDR3 spans 16 amino acids. Germline CDR1 ENHRY, CDR2 SYGVKD. Trimming shortened V by 4 bases and J by 5 bases, and 21 bases separated the two germline ends. Here the CDR3 DNA reads TGTGCCATCAGTGGGTGGACGGACCCCGAGGTCCACGAGCAGTACTTC. This sequence encodes CAISGWTDPEVHEQYF.

The gene calls are TRBV2 and TRBJ1-5; 7 bases are shared with TRBD1. Germline loops: CDR1 SNHLY, CDR2 FYNNEI. Trimming cost V 6 bases and J 4 bases; bases outside gene matches: 6. This CDR3 is 14 amino acids long. CDR3 amino acids: CASSGDSGNQPQHF. The CDR3 DNA reads TGTGCCAGCAGCGGGGACAGCGGAAATCAGCCCCAGCATTTT.

This clonotype was found many times. The chain has TRBV6-5 and TRBJ2-7, with D perhaps assigned TRBD1 or TRBD2 (6 bases each). V lost 0 bases to trimming and J lost 4 bases, with 13 bases between them. From germline, CDR1 is MNHEY and CDR2 SVGAGI. The CDR3 has 15 amino acids. The CDR3 DNA sequence: TGTGCCAGCAGTTACTCGAACCAGGGGAGGTACGAGCAGTACTTC. As protein: CASSYSNQGRYEQYF.

Many counts were recorded for this clonotype. The genes are TRBV12-3 or TRBV12-4 and TRBJ2-2, with D perhaps matching TRBD1 (6 bases). This CDR3 has 15 amino acids. Trimming took 5 bases from V and 6 from J, leaving 16 bases between them. The CDR3 DNA sequence: TGTGCCAGCAGTATGACGAACAGGGTGTCCGGGGAGCTGTTTTTT. It codes for CASSMTNRVSGELFF.

The rearrangement joins TRBV9 to TRBJ1-2; a possible D gene is TRBD1 (6 bases). In germline, CDR1 is SGDLS, CDR2 YYNGEE. This CDR3 has 14 amino acids. Trimming took off 2 bases at V and 3 bases at J, with 11 bases between the two ends. CDR3 sequence: CASSVGGADYGYTF. The CDR3 bases are TGTGCCAGCAGCGTTGGGGGCGCAGACTATGGCTACACCTTC.

This clonotype appeared a few times. The rearrangement links TRBV4-2 to TRBJ1-3; D is ambiguous. From germline, CDR1 is LGHNA and CDR2 YNFKEQ. Trimming removed 2 bases from V and 3 bases from J, with 11 bases in between. There are 15 residues in the CDR3. CDR3 sequence reads: CASSQQTRDGNTIYF. The CDR3 DNA reads as TGTGCCAGCAGCCAACAAACCCGAGATGGAAACACCATATATTTT.

Ten or more counts support this clonotype. The chain combines TRBV14 with TRBJ1-1; D gene ambiguous. The CDR3 is 16 residues long. Germline V gives CDR1 SGHDN, CDR2 FVKESK. Between the trimmed V and J ends, which lost 0 bases and 3 bases, there was a span of 14 bases. This chain's CDR3 is CASSQEWEPPDTEAFF. CDR3 in DNA: TGTGCCAGCAGCCAAGAATGGGAGCCACCGGACACTGAAGCTTTCTTT.

This clonotype was found many times. V usage is TRBV28 and J usage is TRBJ1-2; weak D call: TRBD1 (6 bases). CDR1 is MDHEN, CDR2 SYDVKM, per germline. V was cut by 3 bases and J by 8 bases, with 13 bases left in between. This CDR3 has 13 amino acids. The CDR3 DNA is TGTGCCAGCAGTTTCTTCGGGGGCGAGGGCTACACCTTC. Translating gives CASSFFGGEGYTF.

In this sample, this clonotype turned up a few times. The CDR3 loop reads CASSYSGGAEDEQFF. The DNA for the CDR3 is TGTGCCAGCAGCTATAGCGGGGGGGCAGAGGATGAGCAGTTCTTC. This rearrangement joins TRBV5-4 to TRBJ2-1, with 11 bases lining up with TRBD2. CDR1 SGHNT and CDR2 YYREEE come from the germline V gene (reference sequence). With V trimmed by 3 bases and J by 8 bases, 7 bases remained unmatched. The length of the CDR3 is 15 residues.

The rearrangement links TRBV11-3 to TRBJ2-1; D is possibly TRBD2 (6 bases). Germline V gene sequence: CDR1 SGHNT, CDR2 YENEEA. The V end was cut by 2 bases, the J end by 4 bases, with 15 bases between. The CDR3 totals 16 residues. The CDR3 spells CASSLLAGPTYNEQFF. The CDR3 DNA reads as TGTGCCAGCAGCTTACTCGCGGGGCCCACTTACAATGAGCAGTTCTTC.

Ten or more counts support this clonotype. For the CDR3, the DNA is TGTGCCAGCAGCCAGTCCGGGACAGCTGGAAACACCATATATTTT. Protein: CASSQSGTAGNTIYF. The V call is TRBV14, the J call TRBJ1-3, with 7 nucleotides matching TRBD1. The germline V gene has CDR1 SGHDN and CDR2 FVKESK. The CDR3 sequence is 15 residues long. J lost 2 bases, V lost 3 bases, and 4 bases had no gene match.

The CDR3 DNA reads as TGTGCCAGCTCACCAGGGCAGGCCTTTTCCTACGAGCAGTACTTC. This translates into CASSPGQAFSYEQYF. The chain links TRBV18 to TRBJ2-7, with D uncertain. The CDR3 extends over 15 amino acids. Germline V gene data show CDR1 as KGHSH and CDR2 as LQKENI. With 2 bases removed from V and 1 base from J, the gap between germline ends came to 12 bases.

This rearrangement joins TRBV11-2 to TRBJ2-5; TRBD1 aligns across 8 bases. The germline V gene has CDR1 SGHAT and CDR2 FQNNGV. With V trimmed by 5 bases and J by 1 base, 6 bases remained unmatched. The CDR3 length is 15 residues. CDR3 nucleotide sequence: TGTGCCAGCAGCCGGACAGGGCGATCCCAAGAGACCCAGTACTTC. Its translation is CASSRTGRSQETQYF.

The table lists this clonotype with a few counts. Compared with germline, one end of the junction differs, possibly owing to a read error. The CDR3 is CVSSVAPSGGSYEQYF. Here the CDR3 DNA reads TGTGTCAGCAGCGTAGCCCCTAGCGGGGGGTCCTACGAGCAGTACTTC. V usage is TRBV9 and J usage is TRBJ2-7, with 11 bases aligning to TRBD2. CDR1 is SGDLS, CDR2 YYNGEE, per germline. CDR3 length: 16 amino acids.

In this sample, this clonotype turned up many times. The V gene is TRBV20-1, the J gene TRBJ1-5; tentative D call: TRBD1 (6 bases). Trimming took 7 bases from V and 4 from J, leaving 11 bases between them. The CDR3 loop spans 12 amino acids. Per germline, CDR1 DFQATT and CDR2 SNEGSKA (reference sequence). The CDR3, as DNA: TGCAGTGTCTTGAGGGGGAATCAGCCCCAGCATTTT. Its protein is CSVLRGNQPQHF.

Ten or more counts support this clonotype. This rearrangement joins TRBV7-2 to TRBJ2-3; TRBD2 matches at 10 bases. This CDR3 is built from 17 residues. Germline-derived CDR1 and CDR2 are SGHTA and FQGNSA. The V segment lost 6 bases and the J segment 6 bases; nucleotides outside the gene matches: 15. DNA of the CDR3: TGTGCCAGCAGAACATCGGGACTAGCGTATTCACGTGATACGCAGTATTTT. Translated, it gives CASRTSGLAYSRDTQYF. The full variable domain, its missing parts supplied by reference TRBV7-2 and TRBJ2-3, is GAGVSQSPSNKVTEKGKDVELRCDPISGHTALYWYRQSLGQGLEFLIYFQGNSAPDKSGLPSDRFSAERTGGSVSTLTIQRTQQEDSAVYLCASRTSGLAYSRDTQYFGPGTRLTVL.

The V call is TRBV19, the J call TRBJ1-2, with D unclear. Germline loops: CDR1 LNHDA, CDR2 SQIVND (reference sequence). CDR3 length equals 15 residues. Between the trimmed V and J ends, which lost 2 bases and 6 bases, there was a span of 16 bases. The chain's CDR3 is CASSIRGGPWNGYTF. The CDR3 nucleotides read TGTGCCAGTAGTATAAGAGGAGGCCCTTGGAATGGCTACACCTTC.

This clonotype was seen a handful of times. The V gene is TRBV7-2, the J gene TRBJ1-2; 8 positions match TRBD1. The CDR3 has 15 amino acids. From germline, CDR1 is SGHTA and CDR2 FQGNSA. After removal of 2 bases from V and 7 bases from J, the junction contained 9 bases not matched to a gene. The CDR3 reads CASSLKWQGAGGYTF. The CDR3 DNA sequence: TGTGCCAGCAGCTTAAAGTGGCAGGGGGCGGGTGGCTACACCTTC.